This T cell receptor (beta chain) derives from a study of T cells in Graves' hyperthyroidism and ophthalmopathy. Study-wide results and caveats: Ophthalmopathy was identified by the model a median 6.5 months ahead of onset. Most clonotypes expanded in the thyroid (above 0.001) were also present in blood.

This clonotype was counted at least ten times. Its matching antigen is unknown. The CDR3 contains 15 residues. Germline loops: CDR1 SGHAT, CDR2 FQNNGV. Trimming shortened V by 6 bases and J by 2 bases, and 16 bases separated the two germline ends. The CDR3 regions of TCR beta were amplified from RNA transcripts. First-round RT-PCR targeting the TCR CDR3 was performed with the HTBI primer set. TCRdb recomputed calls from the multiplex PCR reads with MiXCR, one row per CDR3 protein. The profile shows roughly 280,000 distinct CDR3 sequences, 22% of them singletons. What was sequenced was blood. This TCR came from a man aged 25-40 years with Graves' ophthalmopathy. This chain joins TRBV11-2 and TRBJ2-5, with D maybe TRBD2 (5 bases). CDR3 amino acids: CASSSGLARQETQYF. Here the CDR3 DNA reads TGTGCCAGCAGTTCTGGTCTAGCAAGACAAGAGACCCAGTACTTC. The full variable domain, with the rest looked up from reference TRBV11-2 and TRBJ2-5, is EAGVAQSPRYKIIEKRQSVAFWCNPISGHATLYWYQQILGQGPKLLIQFQNNGVVDDSQLPKDRFSAERLKGVDSTLKIQPAKLEDSAVYLCASSSGLARQETQYFGPGTRLLVL.